This T cell receptor (beta chain) was obtained from a study of blood T cell repertoires in COVID-19. Study-wide context: From the United States, Italy and Spain came samples of acute and convalescent COVID-19. T cells, B-cell-depleted T cells, or PBMCs supplied cDNA or gDNA.

V was clipped by 3 bases and J by 4 bases; unmatched bases: 12. CDR1 is MNHNS and CDR2 is SASEGT in the germline V gene. The CDR3 sequence is 18 residues long. Authors' processing steps: Reference gene primer amplification yielded estimated nucleated cell counts. Using immunoSEQ multiplex PCR, the repertoire was profiled, and TCRdb retains in-frame clones only, with some absent. Clonal size and the V and J genes are those of that table, whereas D and trimming came from the DNA. This sample carries 60,000 to 80,000 clones, approximately 85% of them seen once, and the ten largest clones take roughly 25%.

Material: peripheral blood. The TCR sequence derives from a man aged 50-60 years with acute or convalescent COVID-19. The rearrangement joins TRBV6-1 to TRBJ1-6; TRBD1 matches 7 bases. CDR3 sequence (DNA): TGTGCCAGCAGTGAGACCCCGCCCGGGACAGCTTATAATTCACCCCTCCACTTT. Its protein product is CASSETPPGTAYNSPLHF.